These T cell receptor beta chains were read from a single sample in a study of human T cells and chemical hapten exposure. MiXCR was run by TCRdb on the RACE reads, yielding one entry per CDR3 protein. The sample shows roughly 380,000 distinct CDR3 sequences, around 5.5% of them seen only once. The specimen comprised whole blood, sampled in connection with sensitization to the hapten diphenylcyclopropenone (DPC). Every receptor here comes from a woman aged 45-65 years with alopecia areata. Some clones in this sample may be carry-over from other donors' samples. Both conserved end residues are part of each CDR3. D genes are given only for firm matches. Size is stated for part of the rows, as once, few or many counts, or as a class when the clone is expanded.

DNA | CDR3 | D | size | J | V
TGTGCCACCAGCAGAGATCCCCGGGGCGGGGAGCTGTTTTTT | CATSRDPRGGELFF | - | - | TRBJ2-2 | TRBV15
TGTGCCAGCAGCGGCCAGGGGGGGAGCTCCTACAATGAGCAGTTCTTC | CASSGQGGSSYNEQFF | - | many | TRBJ2-1 | TRBV7-9
TGTGCCAGCAGCCCCGTACAAGAGACCCAGTACTTC | CASSPVQETQYF | - | many | TRBJ2-5 | TRBV6-2/TRBV6-3
TGTGCCAGCAGTTCGACAGCCTCTGGGGCCAACGTCCTGACTTTC | CASSSTASGANVLTF | - | - | TRBJ2-6 | TRBV28
TGTGCCAGCAGCGTAAGTGCCAGCACAGATACGCAGTATTTT | CASSVSASTDTQYF | - | many | TRBJ2-3 | TRBV9
TGTGCCAGCAGTTACGCCGCTGAAGCTTTCTTT | CASSYAAEAFF | - | few | TRBJ1-1 | TRBV6-6
TGTGCCAGCAGCCAAGAGGCAGAGACTGAAGCTTTCTTT | CASSQEAETEAFF | - | - | TRBJ1-1 | TRBV4-2
TGTGCCAGCAGCCATCGCCCTCCGACTAGCGGGAGGGCCGACGGGGAGCTGTTTTTT | CASSHRPPTSGRADGELFF | TRBD2 | many | TRBJ2-2 | TRBV3-1
TGTGCCAAGCAAGCGGGGCCCATGAATGAGCAGTTCTTC | CAKQAGPMNEQFF | TRBD2 | many | TRBJ2-1 | TRBV2
TGTGCCAGCAGCCAAGACGCCTACGAGCAGTACTTC | CASSQDAYEQYF | - | many | TRBJ2-7 | TRBV14
TGTGCCAGCAGCCGCGGGACTAGCGGGAAGGGGTACCAAGAGACCCAGTACTTC | CASSRGTSGKGYQETQYF | TRBD2 | - | TRBJ2-5 | TRBV3-1
TGCAGTGCGGCGGGGACCACAGATACGCAGTATTTT | CSAAGTTDTQYF | - | few | TRBJ2-3 | TRBV20-1
TGCAGAGGTGCCGGGACAGGGGCCGCTAATTATGGCTACACCTTC | CRGAGTGAANYGYTF | TRBD1 | - | TRBJ1-2 | TRBV20-1
TGTGCCAGCAGCTTAACCGGGACAGGGGTTGAAGCTTTCTTT | CASSLTGTGVEAFF | TRBD1 | few | TRBJ1-1 | TRBV28
TGCGCCAGCAGACTCAGGGTTTCGAGCAATCAGCCCCAGCATTTT | CASRLRVSSNQPQHF | - | - | TRBJ1-5 | TRBV4-1
TGTGCCAGCAGTTTAAGGTCGGGGCGGACTGAAGCTTTCTTT | CASSLRSGRTEAFF | - | many | TRBJ1-1 | TRBV28
TGCAGCGCTACGGAGACTAGCGGGGGAGGTACGCAGTATTTT | CSATETSGGGTQYF | TRBD2 | few | TRBJ2-3 | TRBV29-1
TGTGCCAGCAGTTACTCCCGGGACTCTGGCTACGAGCAGTACTTC | CASSYSRDSGYEQYF | - | many | TRBJ2-7 | TRBV6-6
TGTGCCAGCAGCCAGAACAGGGGGCAGTCTGAAGCTTTCTTT | CASSQNRGQSEAFF | TRBD1 | - | TRBJ1-1 | TRBV6-6
TGCAGCGTTGGTGAGGGGGCGGGCGGCTACACCTTC | CSVGEGAGGYTF | TRBD1 | few | TRBJ1-2 | TRBV29-1
TGTGCCAGCAGCTTAGGAGGACAGGGTGAAGAGCAGTACTTC | CASSLGGQGEEQYF | TRBD1 | few | TRBJ2-7 | TRBV7-9
TGTGCCCTAGGCAGCGGGAGCCCAGATACGCAGTATTTT | CALGSGSPDTQYF | TRBD2 | - | TRBJ2-3 | TRBV5-4
TGCAGTGCTAATCCGAGCGGGATGGTGAATGAAAAACTGTTTTTT | CSANPSGMVNEKLFF | - | - | TRBJ1-4 | TRBV20-1
TGTGCCAGCAGCCAACAGGGGAACTATGGCTACACCTTC | CASSQQGNYGYTF | TRBD1 | many | TRBJ1-2 | TRBV7-9
TGCAGCGTCAGCAGGGTAGAGACCCAGTACTTC | CSVSRVETQYF | - | - | TRBJ2-5 | TRBV29-1